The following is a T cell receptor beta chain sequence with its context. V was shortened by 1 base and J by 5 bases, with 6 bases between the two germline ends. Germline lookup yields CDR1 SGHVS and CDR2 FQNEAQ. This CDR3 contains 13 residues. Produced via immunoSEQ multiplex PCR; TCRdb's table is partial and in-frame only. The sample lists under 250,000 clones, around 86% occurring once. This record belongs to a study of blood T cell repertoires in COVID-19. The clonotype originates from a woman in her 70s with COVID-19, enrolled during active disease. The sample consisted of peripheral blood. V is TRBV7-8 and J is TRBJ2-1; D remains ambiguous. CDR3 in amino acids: CASSLGVNNEQFF. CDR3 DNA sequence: TGTGCCAGCAGCTTAGGAGTGAACAATGAGCAGTTCTTC.